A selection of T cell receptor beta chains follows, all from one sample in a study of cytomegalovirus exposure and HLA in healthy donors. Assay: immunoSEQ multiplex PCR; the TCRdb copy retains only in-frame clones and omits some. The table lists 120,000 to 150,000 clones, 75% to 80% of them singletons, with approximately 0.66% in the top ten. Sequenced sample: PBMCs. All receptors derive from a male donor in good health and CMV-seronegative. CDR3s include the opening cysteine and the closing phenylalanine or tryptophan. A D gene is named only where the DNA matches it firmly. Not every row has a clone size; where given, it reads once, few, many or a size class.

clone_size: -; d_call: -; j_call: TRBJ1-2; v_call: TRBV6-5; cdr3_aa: CASRGDTLDYTF; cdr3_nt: TGTGCCAGCAGGGGGGACACTCTAGACTACACCTTC
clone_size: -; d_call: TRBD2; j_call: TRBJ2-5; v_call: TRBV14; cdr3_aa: CASSLRTRAIETQYF; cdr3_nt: TGTGCCAGCAGCCTGAGGACTAGGGCGATCGAGACCCAGTACTTC
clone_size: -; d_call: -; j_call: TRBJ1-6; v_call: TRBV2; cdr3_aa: CASSEAAADNSPLHF; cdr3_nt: TGTGCCAGCAGTGAGGCCGCGGCAGATAATTCACCCCTCCACTTT
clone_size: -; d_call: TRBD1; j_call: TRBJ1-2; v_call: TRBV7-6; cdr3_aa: CASSSTPTGGSYGYTF; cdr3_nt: TGTGCCAGCAGCTCGACACCGACAGGGGGTAGCTATGGCTACACCTTC
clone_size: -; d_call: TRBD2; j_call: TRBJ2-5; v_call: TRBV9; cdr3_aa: CASSVGGGGETQYF; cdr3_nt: TGTGCCAGCAGCGTAGGCGGGGGGGGCGAGACCCAGTACTTC
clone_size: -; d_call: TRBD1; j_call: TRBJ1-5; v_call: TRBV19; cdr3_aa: CASSIGDRGDQPQHF; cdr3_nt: TGTGCCAGTAGTATAGGGGACAGGGGGGATCAGCCCCAGCATTTT
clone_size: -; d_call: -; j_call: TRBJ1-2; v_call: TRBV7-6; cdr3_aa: CASSSLPGRGYTF; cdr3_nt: TGTGCCAGCAGCTCGCTCCCAGGGCGGGGCTACACCTTC
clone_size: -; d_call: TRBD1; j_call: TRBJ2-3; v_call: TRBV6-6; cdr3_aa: CASTPTGADTQYF; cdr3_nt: TGTGCCAGCACCCCAACAGGGGCAGATACGCAGTATTTT
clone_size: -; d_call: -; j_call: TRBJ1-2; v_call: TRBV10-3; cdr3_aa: CAISRDRDTYGYTF; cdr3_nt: TGTGCCATCAGTCGGGACCGGGACACATATGGCTACACCTTC
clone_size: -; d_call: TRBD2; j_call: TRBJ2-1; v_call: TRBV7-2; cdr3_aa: CASSISGSSYNEQFF; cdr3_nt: TGTGCCAGCAGCATTAGCGGGAGCTCCTACAATGAGCAGTTCTTC
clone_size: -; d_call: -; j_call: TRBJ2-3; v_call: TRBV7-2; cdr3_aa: CASSLSGYNTDTQYF; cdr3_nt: TGTGCCAGCAGCCTCAGCGGGTATAACACAGATACGCAGTATTTT
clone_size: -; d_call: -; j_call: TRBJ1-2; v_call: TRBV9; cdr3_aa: CASSVSGNYGYTF; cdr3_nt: TGTGCCAGCAGCGTATCAGGAAACTATGGCTACACCTTC
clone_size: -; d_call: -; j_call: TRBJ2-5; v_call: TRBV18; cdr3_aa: CASSPPGRGQETQYF; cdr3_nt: TGTGCCAGCTCACCACCCGGCAGGGGCCAAGAGACCCAGTACTTC
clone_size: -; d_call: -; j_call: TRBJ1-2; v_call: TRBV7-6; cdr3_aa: CASSSIPYGDYGYTF; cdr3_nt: TGTGCCAGCAGCTCTATTCCCTACGGGGACTATGGCTACACCTTC
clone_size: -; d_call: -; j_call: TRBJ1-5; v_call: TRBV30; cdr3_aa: CAWGGELGNQPQHF; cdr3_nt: TGTGCCTGGGGGGGGGAGTTGGGGAATCAGCCCCAGCATTTT
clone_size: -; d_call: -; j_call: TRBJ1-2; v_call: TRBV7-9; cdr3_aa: CASSFRDNYGYTF; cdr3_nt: TGTGCCAGCAGCTTTAGAGATAACTATGGCTACACCTTC
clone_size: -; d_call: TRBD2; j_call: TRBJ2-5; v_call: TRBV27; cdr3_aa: CASSLAGVRETQYF; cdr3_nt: TGTGCCAGCAGTTTAGCGGGAGTTCGAGAGACCCAGTACTTC
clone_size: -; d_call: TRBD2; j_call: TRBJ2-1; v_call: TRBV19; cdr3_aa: CASSLLLAPPTHEQFF; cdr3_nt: TGTGCCAGTAGCCTCCTACTAGCGCCACCTACTCATGAGCAGTTCTTC
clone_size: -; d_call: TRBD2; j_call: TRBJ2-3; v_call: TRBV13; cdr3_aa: CASSWRGPTGGHDTQYF; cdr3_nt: TGTGCCAGCAGCTGGCGTGGTCCAACGGGAGGGCACGATACGCAGTATTTT
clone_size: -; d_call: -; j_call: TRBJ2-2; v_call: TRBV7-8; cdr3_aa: CASSRYETGELFF; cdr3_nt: TGTGCCAGCAGCCGCTATGAGACCGGGGAGCTGTTTTTT
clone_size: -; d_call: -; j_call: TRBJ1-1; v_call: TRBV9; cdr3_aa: CASSVGGRDLNTEAFF; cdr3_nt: TGTGCCAGCAGCGTAGGTGGAAGGGACTTGAACACTGAAGCTTTCTTT
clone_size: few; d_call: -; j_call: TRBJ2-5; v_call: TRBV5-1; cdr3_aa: CASSLGHNGGETQYF; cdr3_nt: TGCGCCAGCAGCTTGGGACACAACGGTGGGGAGACCCAGTACTTC